The entry below gives a single T cell receptor (beta chain) sequence along with its context. The CDR3 has 14 amino acids. V dropped 2 bases and J dropped 0 bases, with 8 bases sitting between them. Germline CDR1 and CDR2: SGHAT and FQNNGV. The sample comes from a study of OX40 agonist ivuxolimab in advanced cancers. Study-wide background: Ivuxolimab was administered intravenously to patients at 0.01 to 10 mg/kg every 2 weeks. Each dose-escalation patient presented with hepatocellular carcinoma, melanoma, renal cell or head and neck cancer.

Sequenced by immunoSEQ multiplex PCR; TCRdb stores in-frame clones only, minus some. The sample shows about 75,000 clones, roughly 84% of them seen only once. The source is an adult with an advanced solid tumor such as melanoma, head and neck, liver or kidney cancer. The V and J genes are TRBV11-2 and TRBJ2-7; D gene ambiguous. The material was CD4+ or CD8+ T cells sorted from blood, obtained in a trial of the OX40 agonist ivuxolimab. The CDR3 is CASSLRPSSYEQYF. The CDR3, as DNA: TGTGCCAGCAGCTTACGACCCAGCTCCTACGAGCAGTACTTC.